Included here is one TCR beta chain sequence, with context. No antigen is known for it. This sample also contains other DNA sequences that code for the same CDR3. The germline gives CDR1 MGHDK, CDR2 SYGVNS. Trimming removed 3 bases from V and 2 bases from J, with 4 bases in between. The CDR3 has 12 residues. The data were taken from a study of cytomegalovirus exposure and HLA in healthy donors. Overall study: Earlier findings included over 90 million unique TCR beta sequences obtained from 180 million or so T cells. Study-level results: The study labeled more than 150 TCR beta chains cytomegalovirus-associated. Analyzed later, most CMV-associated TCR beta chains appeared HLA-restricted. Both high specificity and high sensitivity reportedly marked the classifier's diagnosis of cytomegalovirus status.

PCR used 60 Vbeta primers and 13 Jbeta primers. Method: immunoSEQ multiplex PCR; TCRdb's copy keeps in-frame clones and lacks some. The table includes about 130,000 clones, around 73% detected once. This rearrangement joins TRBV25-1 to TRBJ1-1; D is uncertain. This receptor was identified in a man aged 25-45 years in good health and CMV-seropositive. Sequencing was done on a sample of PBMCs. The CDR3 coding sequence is TGTGCCAGCAGTGACCCTAACACTGAAGCTTTCTTT. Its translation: CASSDPNTEAFF.